The source of this T cell receptor (beta chain) is a study of T-cell reconstitution after alpha-beta-depleted transplantation in children. Whole-study results and caveats: Expanded graft clones, several hundred of them, were reportedly the source of alpha-beta T cells about two months after transplant. The study traced high day-60 TCRbeta diversity in some patients to surviving recipient T cells and thymic progenitors. Fresh T-cell production supplied most of the T-cell counts and diversity seen one year after transplant.

A library of TCRbeta sequences, prepared with unique molecular identifiers, was generated. Each CDR3 protein is one row after TCRdb ran MiXCR on the PCR reads. The sample has approximately 650,000 distinct CDR3 sequences; about an eighth are singletons. V lost 6 bases to trimming and J lost 8 bases, with 11 bases between them. Per germline, CDR1 DFQATT and CDR2 SNEGSKA (reference sequence). The CDR3 is 11 amino acids. In its sample, this clonotype was seen many times. Antigen specificity is unknown. The chain uses TRBV20-1 and TRBJ2-1; no definite D call. The specimen comprised PBMCs, sampled before TCRalphabeta/CD19-depleted stem cell transplant. This TCR was sampled from a girl aged 2-9 years with congenital amegakaryocytic thrombocytopenia, due to receive a stem cell transplant. The CDR3 coding sequence is TGCAGTGCGACCGTTGTAGATGAGCAGTTCTTC. Its translation is CSATVVDEQFF.